The T cell receptor (beta chain) described here comes from a study of shared clonotypes between healthy human individuals. As for the study in general: Each donor's CD8 memory used one plate, CD8 naive two, each CD4 subset three.

This CDR3 has 14 residues. The junction had 6 bases not matched to a gene; V was cut back by 4 bases and J by 2 bases. CDR1 is SGHNT, CDR2 YYREEE, per germline (reference sequence). Method: immunoSEQ multiplex PCR; TCRdb's copy keeps in-frame clones and lacks some. The sample holds some 2.3 million clones, 85% to 95% seen once. This clonotype was obtained from a man between 18 and 29 years old in good health. Some clones in this sample may be carry-over from other donors' samples. V gene TRBV5-4 combines with J gene TRBJ2-7, with TRBD2 identical over 7 bases. Sequencing input: naive CD4+ T cells from PBMCs. Regarding subset: CD45RA+ positively selected. CDR3 amino acids: CASSTGTNPYEQYF. CDR3 nucleotide sequence: TGTGCCAGCAGCACCGGGACTAATCCCTACGAGCAGTACTTC.